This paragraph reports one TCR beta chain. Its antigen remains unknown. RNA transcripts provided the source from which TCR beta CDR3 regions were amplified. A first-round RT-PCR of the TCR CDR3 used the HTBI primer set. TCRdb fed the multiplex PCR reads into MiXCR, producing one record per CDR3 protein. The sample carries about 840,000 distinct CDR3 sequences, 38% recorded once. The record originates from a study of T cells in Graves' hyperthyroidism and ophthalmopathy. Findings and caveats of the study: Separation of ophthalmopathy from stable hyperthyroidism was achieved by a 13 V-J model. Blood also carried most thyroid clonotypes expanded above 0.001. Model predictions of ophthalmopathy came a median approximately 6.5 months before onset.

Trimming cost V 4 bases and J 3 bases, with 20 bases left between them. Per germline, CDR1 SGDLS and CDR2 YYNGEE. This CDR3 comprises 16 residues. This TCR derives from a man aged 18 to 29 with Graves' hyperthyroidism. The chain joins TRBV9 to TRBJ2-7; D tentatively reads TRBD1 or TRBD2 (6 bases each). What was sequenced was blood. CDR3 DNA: TGTGCCAGCAGCCCGGGTGGGGGGCAGGGATTCTACGAGCAGTACTTC. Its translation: CASSPGGGQGFYEQYF.